The 8 T cell receptor beta chains given below trace back to one sample, sequenced in a study of early T cells in non-severe SARS-CoV-2 infection. Each CDR3 protein gets one entry after TCRdb re-called the 5' RACE reads with MiXCR. The repertoire holds 55,000 to 80,000 distinct CDR3 sequences, with around 12% as singletons. This specimen consisted of whole blood, obtained at baseline. Receptors were obtained from an adult who was a healthcare worker with PCR-confirmed SARS-CoV-2 infection or an uninfected control (not recorded which).

The V gene is TRBV28, the J gene TRBJ2-7; 8 bases match TRBD1. The J segment lost 10 bases and the V segment lost 2 bases, leaving 10 bases of the junction unmatched. The CDR3 contains 14 residues. Germline V gene sequence: CDR1 MDHEN, CDR2 SYDVKM. CDR3 in amino acids: CASSLVGTGHVQYF. The DNA of the CDR3 is TGTGCCAGCAGTTTAGTGGGGACAGGACACGTCCAGTACTTC. Looking up the rest from reference TRBV28 and TRBJ2-7 gives the full variable domain: DVKVTQSSRYLVKRTGEKVFLECVQDMDHENMFWYRQDPGLGLRLIYFSYDVKMKEKGDIPEGYSVSREKKERFSLILESASTNQTSMYLCASSLVGTGHVQYFGPGTRLTVT.

The rearrangement joins TRBV24-1 to TRBJ1-5; 9 nucleotides line up with TRBD1. The V gene end was trimmed by 6 bases and the J gene end by 6 bases; junction bases not matched to a gene: 8. This CDR3 spans 15 amino acids. Germline CDR1 and CDR2: KGHDR and SFDVKD. CDR3 nucleotide sequence: TGTGCCACCAGTCACGGGACAGGGATAACTCAGCCCCAGCATTTT. Amino acids: CATSHGTGITQPQHF.

Only one count was recorded for this clonotype. This rearrangement joins TRBV28 to TRBJ2-3; TRBD2 aligns across 11 bases. The CDR3 runs 15 residues. The trim removed 9 bases at V and 5 bases at J, leaving 10 bases unmatched. CDR1 and CDR2 from the germline V gene are MDHEN and SYDVKM. As DNA, the CDR3 is TGTGCCAGGCCTATAGCGGGGGGGCATAAAGATACGCAGTATTTT. It yields the protein CARPIAGGHKDTQYF.

This clonotype has only a few counts. The rearrangement joins TRBV5-6 to TRBJ1-1; no definite D call. Trimming cost V 0 bases and J 3 bases, with 6 bases left between them. This CDR3 region has 13 residues. The germline gives CDR1 SGHDT, CDR2 YYEEEE. The CDR3 bases are TGTGCCAGCAGCTTGGTGACGTACACTGAAGCTTTCTTT. Translated: CASSLVTYTEAFF.

This clonotype was recorded at least ten times. The chain uses TRBV11-2 and TRBJ2-7; 7 nucleotides match TRBD1. The CDR3 sequence is 14 residues long. V lost 8 bases and J lost 3; bases outside the gene matches: 10. From germline, CDR1 is SGHAT and CDR2 FQNNGV. CDR3 sequence reads: CASVDGTADYEQYF. CDR3 DNA sequence: TGTGCCAGCGTAGACGGGACAGCTGACTACGAGCAGTACTTC.

The rearrangement joins TRBV28 to TRBJ2-1; D possibly uses TRBD1 or TRBD2 (6 bases each). The CDR3 is 17 amino acids. The V end was cut by 3 bases, the J end by 3 bases, with 18 bases between. Germline CDR1 reads MDHEN; CDR2 reads SYDVKM. CDR3 bases: TGTGCCAGCAGTTTCAATAGGGGGGAAACCTACTACAATGAGCAGTTCTTC. Translation gives CASSFNRGETYYNEQFF.

The sample holds many counts of this clonotype. V is TRBV12-3 or TRBV12-4 and J is TRBJ1-1, with D hard to call. The CDR3 runs to 13 residues. V shed 7 bases and J shed 0 bases, with 9 bases lying between them. This CDR3 reads CASIKAMNTEAFF. DNA of the CDR3: TGTGCCAGCATTAAAGCGATGAACACTGAAGCTTTCTTT.

The V and J genes are TRBV10-2 and TRBJ1-1, with TRBD1 identical over 7 bases. Looked up from germline, CDR1 is WSHSY and CDR2 is SAAADI. The CDR3 contains 13 residues. V lost 5 bases and J lost 1; bases outside the gene matches: 1. The CDR3 sequence is CASSNRGNTEAFF. As DNA, the CDR3 is TGCGCCAGCAGTAACAGGGGGAACACTGAAGCTTTCTTT.